Below, 31 T cell receptor beta chains from the same sample are listed, as sequenced in a study of regulatory T cells in long-lasting Graves disease. Time point noted: newly diagnosed GD, antithyroid drugs for less than 3 months. Isolated PBMC RNA provided the starting material for the TCR library. Arm-PCR with iRepertoire HTBI primers amplified the CDR3 regions for these TCR beta libraries. A single record per CDR3 protein comes from TCRdb applying MiXCR to the multiplex PCR reads. This sample has about 440,000 distinct CDR3 sequences; about a sixth occur once, and the top ten carry roughly 23%. The same data also contributed to another study, on T cells in Graves' hyperthyroidism and ophthalmopathy.

The source material was peripheral blood mononuclear cells (PBMCs), sampled at new diagnosis, from a patient treated with antithyroid drugs. These TCRs come from a woman between 18 and 29 years old with Graves disease.

This clonotype was detected only a few times. The chain couples TRBV3-1 to TRBJ2-1, with D unresolved. CDR3 length: 17 residues. In germline, CDR1 is LGHDT, CDR2 YNNKEL (reference sequence). Trimming removed 4 bases at V and 0 bases at J, with 16 bases between. CDR3 DNA: TGTGCCAGCAGCCCCAATCTGGGTAGCAGCTCCTACAATGAGCAGTTCTTC. Amino acids: CASSPNLGSSSYNEQFF.

A few counts support this clonotype. A read error is possible here, since a much larger clone lies one base away. The rearrangement links TRBV28 to TRBJ2-5; D unclear. The V gene's germline CDR1 is MDHEN and CDR2 SYDVKM. The CDR3 loop spans 13 amino acids. Trimming took off 5 bases at V and 6 bases at J, with 13 bases between the two ends. The CDR3 coding sequence is TGTGCCAGCAGTGCTGGAACGGGCCAGACCCAGTACTTC. Protein sequence: CASSAGTGQTQYF.

This clonotype was seen more than once but under ten times. V usage is TRBV5-1 and J usage is TRBJ2-7, with TRBD2 identical over 10 bases. The CDR3 extends over 17 amino acids. CDR1 is SGHRS, CDR2 YFSETQ, per germline. J was trimmed by 2 bases and V by 3 bases; bases with no gene match: 11. DNA for the CDR3: TGCGCCAGCAGCTGGAATCTAGCGGGAGAGGGGGCCTACGAGCAGTACTTC. Protein sequence: CASSWNLAGEGAYEQYF.

This chain connects TRBV28 to TRBJ2-1, with D unclear. The CDR3 sequence is 11 residues long. Germline V gene data show CDR1 as MDHEN and CDR2 as SYDVKM. The V gene lost 8 bases and the J gene lost 4 bases, with 6 bases spanning the gap. The CDR3 DNA reads TGTGCCAGCTTAGAATACAATGAGCAGTTCTTC. The encoded protein is CASLEYNEQFF. The variable domain in full, completed from reference TRBV28 and TRBJ2-1, reads DVKVTQSSRYLVKRTGEKVFLECVQDMDHENMFWYRQDPGLGLRLIYFSYDVKMKEKGDIPEGYSVSREKKERFSLILESASTNQTSMYLCASLEYNEQFFGPGTRLTVL.

This clonotype has a handful of counts. One end of the junction does not line up with germline, which may come from a read error. The V gene is TRBV13, the J gene TRBJ1-2, with 7 bases identical to TRBD1. Looked up from germline, CDR1 is PRHDT and CDR2 is FYEKMQ (reference sequence). The CDR3 extends over 15 amino acids. The CDR3 sequence: CASSQGRGRDYGYAF. The CDR3 coding sequence is TGTGCCAGCAGCCAGGGGAGGGGGCGCGACTATGGCTACGCCTTC.

At least ten counts were recorded for this clonotype. The J gene is TRBJ2-1, the V gene TRBV5-5; 9 positions agree with TRBD2. Germline V gene sequence: CDR1 SGHKS, CDR2 YYEKEE (reference sequence). The CDR3 loop spans 14 amino acids. J gave up 9 bases and V 1 base, and 5 bases lay outside the gene matches. The CDR3 protein is CASSLLAGASEQFF. The CDR3 DNA reads TGTGCCAGCAGCTTGTTAGCGGGAGCCAGTGAGCAGTTCTTC.

This clonotype was seen a few times. The chain recombines TRBV12-3 or TRBV12-4 with TRBJ2-5; possible D gene TRBD1, 5 bases. Trimming pared 2 bases from V and 1 base from J, leaving 8 bases between. CDR3 length: 14 amino acids. This CDR3 is CASSLSQGQETQYF. CDR3 DNA: TGTGCCAGCAGTTTATCCCAGGGCCAAGAGACCCAGTACTTC.

This clonotype is medium-sized by share. The chain is built from TRBV7-9 and TRBJ2-5, with TRBD2 identical over 8 bases. The V gene end was trimmed by 5 bases and the J gene end by 5 bases; junction bases not matched to a gene: 10. The germline gives CDR1 SEHNR, CDR2 FQNEAQ (reference sequence). This CDR3 spans 15 amino acids. CDR3 loop: CASSASGRGAETQYF. The CDR3 nucleotides are TGTGCCAGCAGCGCAAGCGGGAGAGGGGCGGAGACCCAGTACTTC.

The V gene is TRBV25-1, the J gene TRBJ1-2; no definite D call. The V gene's germline CDR1 is MGHDK and CDR2 SYGVNS. V was trimmed by 5 bases and J by 14 bases, leaving 9 bases between them. This CDR3 is 9 amino acids long. The CDR3 DNA sequence: TGTGCCAGCAGTTCCAGGCCAACCTTC. The encoded protein is CASSSRPTF.

A remark on this clonotype: A read error is the likely source, as a far larger clone sits one nucleotide away. V gene TRBV28 combines with J gene TRBJ2-1; 10 positions agree with TRBD2. Germline assignment: CDR1 MDHEN and CDR2 SYDVKM. The CDR3 consists of 15 residues. The V and J ends lost 5 bases and 3 bases, in that order; junction bases with no gene match: 4. CDR3 protein: CASSNLAGDYNEQFF. The CDR3 DNA sequence: TGTGCCAGCAGTAACCTAGCGGGAGACTACAATGAGCAGTTCTTC.

This clonotype was recorded at least ten times. This CDR3 is CASSLTQGDNTEAFF. As DNA, the CDR3 is TGTGCCAGCAGTTTAACCCAGGGGGATAACACTGAAGCTTTCTTT. This chain joins TRBV12-3 or TRBV12-4 and TRBJ1-1; TRBD1 matches 7 bases. The length of the CDR3 is 15 residues. Unmatched junction bases numbered 5, after V lost 2 bases and J lost 2 bases.

The genes are TRBV6-2 or TRBV6-3 and TRBJ2-3; 9 nucleotides align to TRBD2. The J segment lost 1 base and the V segment lost 0 bases, leaving 2 bases of the junction unmatched. This CDR3 has 16 amino acids. Germline V gene data show CDR1 as MNHEY and CDR2 as SVGEGT. CDR3 in DNA: TGTGCCAGCAGTTACTCTAGCGGGAGCGGCACAGATACGCAGTATTTT. Translated: CASSYSSGSGTDTQYF.

The chain recombines TRBV5-1 with TRBJ2-2; 7 nucleotides agree with TRBD1. The CDR3 is 16 amino acids. Germline V gene sequence: CDR1 SGHRS, CDR2 YFSETQ. V dropped 2 bases and J dropped 5; count of bases not matched to a gene: 9. The CDR3 is CASSFSDRAGTGELFF. The CDR3 DNA is TGCGCCAGCAGCTTCTCCGACAGGGCGGGTACCGGGGAGCTGTTTTTT.

This clonotype has more than one count but fewer than ten. J is TRBJ1-5 and V is TRBV24-1, with D possibly matching TRBD1 (5 bases). V was trimmed by 5 bases and J by 7 bases, leaving 14 bases between them. The CDR3 is made up of 14 amino acids. In germline, CDR1 is KGHDR, CDR2 SFDVKD. The CDR3 bases are TGTGCCACCAGTGGGTATAGGGACGAACAGCCCCAGCATTTT. It specifies CATSGYRDEQPQHF.

The chain recombines TRBV5-6 with TRBJ2-7; D assignment may be TRBD1 or TRBD2 (5 bases each). Trimming cost V 2 bases and J 2 bases, with 11 bases left between them. Germline CDR1 SGHDT, CDR2 YYEEEE. The CDR3 totals 14 residues. The CDR3 coding sequence is TGTGCCAGCAGCTTCGGGGACGGTGCCTACGAGCAGTACTTC. Its protein is CASSFGDGAYEQYF.

This clonotype was observed many times. The chain combines TRBV11-3 with TRBJ1-5; unclear D gene. Trimming removed 3 bases at V and 0 bases at J, with 6 bases between. Germline loops: CDR1 SGHNT, CDR2 YENEEA. The CDR3 consists of 14 residues. Here the CDR3 DNA reads TGTGCCAGCAGCTTTAGCTATAGCAATCAGCCCCAGCATTTT. This encodes CASSFSYSNQPQHF.

This clonotype has a handful of counts. V gene TRBV29-1 combines with J gene TRBJ2-3, with D perhaps matching TRBD1 (5 bases). Germline CDR1 SQVTM, CDR2 ANQGSEA. Trimming took 6 bases from V and 5 from J, leaving 18 bases between them. This CDR3 has 14 amino acids. Written as DNA, the CDR3 is TGCAGCGTCGCCGAAAGGGGCGTAATAGATACGCAGTATTTT. Its protein is CSVAERGVIDTQYF.

This clonotype was observed at least ten times. This sequence joins TRBV11-2 and TRBJ1-2, with TRBD1 matching over 7 bases. Looked up from germline, CDR1 is SGHAT and CDR2 is FQNNGV. This CDR3 comprises 13 residues. Trimming at V came to 5 bases and at J to 4 bases, leaving 4 bases not matched to a gene. Here the CDR3 reads CASSPRGFYGYTF. The CDR3 DNA reads TGTGCCAGCAGCCCCAGGGGGTTCTATGGCTACACCTTC.

The chain links TRBV20-1 to TRBJ1-3; tentatively, D is TRBD1 (5 bases). V lost 0 bases and J 0 bases, leaving 18 bases between the germline ends. The CDR3 is made up of 18 amino acids. The germline V gene encodes CDR1 DFQATT and CDR2 SNEGSKA (reference sequence). The CDR3 DNA follows: TGCAGTGCTAGAGATTCCGGCGCAGGGCCATACTCTGGAAACACCATATATTTT. It specifies CSARDSGAGPYSGNTIYF.

This chain connects TRBV4-1 to TRBJ1-2; possibly TRBD1 for D (5 bases). Germline CDR1 is MGHRA and CDR2 is YSYEKL. The V gene lost 0 bases and the J gene lost 5 bases, with 13 bases spanning the gap. This CDR3 is built from 15 residues. The CDR3 protein is CASSQDVGVRYGYTF. CDR3 in DNA: TGCGCCAGCAGCCAAGATGTGGGGGTGCGGTATGGCTACACCTTC.

This clonotype has a count of ten or more. The V gene is TRBV6-1, the J gene TRBJ2-5; D gene unclear. This CDR3 has 11 amino acids. Germline values: CDR1 MNHNS, CDR2 SASEGT. V was pared by 5 bases and J by 2 bases, with 3 bases between. The CDR3 region has the DNA TGTGCCAGCAGTAAGCAAGAGACCCAGTACTTC. This sequence encodes CASSKQETQYF.

This clonotype occurred many times. The J gene is TRBJ1-5, the V gene TRBV10-3; D is unclear. Germline V gene lookup returns CDR1 ENHRY and CDR2 SYGVKD. V dropped 3 bases and J dropped 2 bases, with 17 bases sitting between them. This CDR3 comprises 17 residues. The CDR3 nucleotides are TGTGCCATCAGTGACCCTACTATGAGGGAAGGCAATCAGCCCCAGCATTTT. Translating gives CAISDPTMREGNQPQHF.

There are many counts of this clonotype. The gene calls are TRBV7-3 and TRBJ2-1; D is unresolved. CDR3 length equals 12 residues. Trimming stripped 5 bases from V and 9 bases from J, with 11 bases between. Germline V gene data show CDR1 as SGHTA and CDR2 as FQGTGA. The DNA of the CDR3 is TGTGCCAGCAGCGACCCTCTTGGTGAGCAGTTCTTC. As protein: CASSDPLGEQFF.

This chain joins TRBV27 and TRBJ2-5; the match to TRBD2 covers 7 bases. Per the germline V gene, CDR1 is MNHEY and CDR2 is SMNVEV (reference sequence). The CDR3 runs 14 residues. J gave up 4 bases and V 5 bases, and 7 bases lay outside the gene matches. CDR3 DNA: TGTGCCAGCAGTGTAACGGGAGGAACAGAGACCCAGTACTTC. Encoded protein: CASSVTGGTETQYF.

Only one count was recorded for this clonotype. One base away lies a much larger clone, so this may be a sequencing read error. The chain couples TRBV28 to TRBJ2-1; 8 bases agree with TRBD2. The CDR3 runs to 19 residues. The V gene end was trimmed by 10 bases and the J gene end by 0 bases; junction bases not matched to a gene: 20. Germline CDR1 is MDHEN and CDR2 is SYDVKM. DNA for the CDR3: TGTGCCACCCATTCTAGCCTTCGCCGGGGGGGGAGCTCCTACAATGAGCAGTTCTTC. It specifies CATHSSLRRGGSSYNEQFF. Full variable domain (outside the CDR3, taken from reference TRBV28 and TRBJ2-1): DVKVTQSSRYLVKRTGEKVFLECVQDMDHENMFWYRQDPGLGLRLIYFSYDVKMKEKGDIPEGYSVSREKKERFSLILESASTNQTSMYLCATHSSLRRGGSSYNEQFFGPGTRLTVL.

The chain links TRBV20-1 to TRBJ2-1; 10 positions agree with TRBD2. The CDR3 is 16 residues long. CDR1 DFQATT and CDR2 SNEGSKA come from the germline V gene (reference sequence). J lost 4 bases, V lost 6 bases, and 12 bases had no gene match. CDR3 DNA: TGCAGTGCAGGACTAGCGGCCCAGAGAGTATACAATGAGCAGTTCTTC. As protein: CSAGLAAQRVYNEQFF.

This chain joins TRBV10-3 and TRBJ2-7, with D uncertain. Trimming shortened V by 4 bases and J by 1 base, and 14 bases separated the two germline ends. The CDR3 loop spans 15 amino acids. In germline, CDR1 is ENHRY, CDR2 SYGVKD. The CDR3 region has the DNA TGTGCCATCAGTGTACTGATGGACGGATCCTACGAGCAGTACTTC. Translating it yields CAISVLMDGSYEQYF.

This clonotype was counted at least ten times. The chain joins TRBV2 to TRBJ1-5, with 12 bases matching TRBD1. The junction had 5 bases not matched to a gene; V was cut back by 3 bases and J by 2 bases. Germline loops: CDR1 SNHLY, CDR2 FYNNEI. The CDR3 has 17 amino acids. The CDR3 DNA is TGTGCCAGCAGTGAGGGACAGGGGGCATGGGGCAATCAGCCCCAGCATTTT. It is translated as CASSEGQGAWGNQPQHF.

This clonotype has a count of ten or more. This rearrangement joins TRBV7-3 to TRBJ2-1; 11 bases align to TRBD2. Trimming took 5 bases from V and 10 from J; bases not matched to a gene: 10. CDR3 size: 15 residues. Germline values: CDR1 SGHTA, CDR2 FQGTGA. The CDR3 region is CASSRSGRAFGEQFF. Written as DNA, the CDR3 is TGTGCCAGCAGCCGTAGCGGGAGGGCCTTCGGGGAGCAGTTCTTC.

V gene TRBV7-2 combines with J gene TRBJ2-7, with 9 bases that match TRBD2. CDR1 and CDR2 from the germline V gene are SGHTA and FQGNSA. V was clipped by 0 bases and J by 3 bases; unmatched bases: 6. The CDR3 extends over 16 amino acids. The CDR3 DNA is TGTGCCAGCAGCTTAGCCCCCGGGCGGGAGGGCTACGAGCAGTACTTC. Amino acids: CASSLAPGREGYEQYF.

In this sample, this clonotype turned up many times. The rearrangement joins TRBV20-1 to TRBJ2-1; 10 nucleotides match TRBD2. CDR1 is DFQATT, CDR2 SNEGSKA, per germline (reference sequence). With 1 base clipped from V and 4 bases from J, the junction kept 4 bases outside the gene matches. CDR3 size: 15 residues. The CDR3 here is CSARVGLAEYNEQFF. Here the CDR3 DNA reads TGCAGTGCTAGAGTCGGACTAGCGGAGTACAATGAGCAGTTCTTC.